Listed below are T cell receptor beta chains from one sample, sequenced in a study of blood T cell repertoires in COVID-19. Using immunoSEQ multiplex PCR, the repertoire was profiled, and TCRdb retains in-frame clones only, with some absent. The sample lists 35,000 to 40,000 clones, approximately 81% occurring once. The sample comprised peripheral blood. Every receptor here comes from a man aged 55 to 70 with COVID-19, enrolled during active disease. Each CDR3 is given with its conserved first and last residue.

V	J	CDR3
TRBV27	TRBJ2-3	CASSLLAGGTDTQYF
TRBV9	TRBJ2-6	CASSSDRSSGANVLTF
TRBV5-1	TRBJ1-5	CASSLEGYSNQPQHF
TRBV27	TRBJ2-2	CASSSGQVDTGELFF
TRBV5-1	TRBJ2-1	CASSLVAVYNEQFF
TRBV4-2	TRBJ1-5	CASSQDPTEVNQPQHF
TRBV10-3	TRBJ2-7	CAISDPPGTGGLYF
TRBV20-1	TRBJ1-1	CSARLSTEAFF
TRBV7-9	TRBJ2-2	CASSLEGQPTGELFF
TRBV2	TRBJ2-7	CASSDSVSYEQYF
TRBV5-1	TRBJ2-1	CASKGAFEQFF
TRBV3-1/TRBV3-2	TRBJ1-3	CASSTTGASGNTIYF
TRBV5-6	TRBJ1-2	CASSLGTGAGGYTF
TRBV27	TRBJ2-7	CASRSDKYYEQYF
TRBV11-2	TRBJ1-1	CASSHNDRNTEAFF
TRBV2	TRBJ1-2	CASNRGLYGYTF